This T cell receptor (beta chain) was identified in a study of blood T cells in healthy people across ages. For the study at large: Template switching retrieved approximately one barcoded beta molecule for each two T cells. Findings of the study overall: Whereas aged donors had fewer naive CD4+ cells, long-lived donors had more of them and higher diversity.

Primed by a sample-barcoded 5' primer and a J-beta primer mix, a second PCR proceeded for about 7 to 12 cycles. Individual samples furnished no less than 2.5 million CDR3-containing paired-end reads apiece. Each CDR3 protein gets one entry after TCRdb re-called the 5' RACE reads with MiXCR. The sample gives approximately 1.5 million distinct CDR3 sequences, approximately 43% of which show up once; less than 5% is in the top ten. This CDR3 spans 15 amino acids. V trimming: 2 bases; J trimming: 9 bases; junction bases outside the gene matches: 5. A minimum of 5.5 micrograms of total RNA was extracted per sample. This clonotype was seen a handful of times. The antigen is undetermined.

Sequenced input: blood. The sequence was obtained from a woman aged 18-29 years in good health. The chain has TRBV12-3 or TRBV12-4 and TRBJ2-1, with 12 bases that match TRBD1. CDR3 protein: CASSLSGQGAGEQFF. CDR3 nucleotides: TGTGCCAGCAGTTTATCGGGACAGGGGGCCGGTGAGCAGTTCTTC.